These 25 T cell receptor beta chains were sequenced from one sample in a study of blood T cell repertoires in COVID-19. This table comes from immunoSEQ multiplex PCR, and its TCRdb copy is limited to in-frame clones, with some not included. The data show about 60,000 clones, with roughly 80% seen just once and around 12% held by the top ten. Sequencing was done on a sample of peripheral blood. Receptor source: a man older than 75 with acute or convalescent COVID-19.

V is TRBV5-4 and J is TRBJ2-7, with 8 positions matching TRBD1. V was pared by 0 bases and J by 4 bases, with 12 bases of the junction left unmatched. CDR3 length: 17 residues. Per the germline V gene, CDR1 is SGHNT and CDR2 is YYREEE (reference sequence). CDR3 in DNA: TGTGCCAGCAGCTTGGGGTCTTCATCAGGGGGCTTGTACGAGCAGTACTTC. Protein product: CASSLGSSSGGLYEQYF.

The rearrangement uses TRBV29-1 and TRBJ1-1; a weak D match, TRBD1 (5 bases). The V end lost 4 bases, the J end lost 5 bases, and 14 bases lay between the germline ends. This CDR3 has 13 amino acids. The V gene's germline CDR1 is SQVTM and CDR2 ANQGSEA. The CDR3 DNA follows: TGCAGCGTTGTAGGCAGGGTGATAACTGAAGCTTTCTTT. This codes for CSVVGRVITEAFF.

Only one count was recorded for this clone. CDR3 nucleotide sequence: TGTGCCAGCAGGTCCGGGACTCCGGGAAAACTGTTTTTT. It translates to CASRSGTPGKLFF. The chain joins TRBV28 to TRBJ1-4, with a weak D call TRBD1 (5 bases). Germline V gene data show CDR1 as MDHEN and CDR2 as SYDVKM. The CDR3 spans 13 residues. The V gene lost 6 bases and the J gene lost 10 bases, with 15 bases spanning the gap. Full variable domain (missing parts from reference TRBV28 and TRBJ1-4): DVKVTQSSRYLVKRTGEKVFLECVQDMDHENMFWYRQDPGLGLRLIYFSYDVKMKEKGDIPEGYSVSREKKERFSLILESASTNQTSMYLCASRSGTPGKLFFGSGTQLSVL.

The J gene is TRBJ2-1, the V gene TRBV6-2 or TRBV6-3, with 10 bases that match TRBD2. The CDR3 consists of 17 residues. V gave up 5 bases and J gave up 5 bases; unmatched junction bases: 12. Germline V CDR1 and CDR2: MNHEY, SVGEGT. In DNA form, the CDR3 reads TGTGCCAGCAGTGGAAAAGCGGGGGGGCTTGGCAACAATGAGCAGTTCTTC. Amino acids: CASSGKAGGLGNNEQFF.

This clone occurred a few times. J is TRBJ1-1 and V is TRBV5-1, with TRBD1 matching 7 bases. The CDR3 has 15 residues. V was clipped by 4 bases and J by 1 base; unmatched bases: 7. Germline V gene data show CDR1 as SGHRS and CDR2 as YFSETQ. The CDR3 coding sequence is TGCGCCAGCAGCCCGACAGGGCGGGAGAACACTGAAGCTTTCTTT. It encodes CASSPTGRENTEAFF.

The chain couples TRBV5-1 to TRBJ2-3, with 7 bases aligning to TRBD2. Germline CDR1 SGHRS, CDR2 YFSETQ. The CDR3 loop spans 15 amino acids. The junction had 5 bases not matched to a gene; V was cut back by 4 bases and J by 0 bases. The CDR3 nucleotides read TGCGCCAGCAGCATGGGACTAACCAGCACAGATACGCAGTATTTT. Translated, it gives CASSMGLTSTDTQYF.

This clone was observed a handful of times. The chain combines TRBV6-5 with TRBJ1-1, with 12 positions matching TRBD1. Germline V gene sequence: CDR1 MNHEY, CDR2 SVGAGI. The CDR3 runs 14 residues. V shed 6 bases, J shed 5 bases, and the junction held 4 bases outside the gene matches. This chain's CDR3 is CASRGQGASTEAFF. Written as DNA, the CDR3 is TGTGCCAGCAGGGGACAGGGGGCGAGTACTGAAGCTTTCTTT.

CDR3: CASSFGTEETQYF. CDR3 nucleotides: TGTGCCAGCAGCTTCGGGACAGAAGAGACCCAGTACTTC. The V gene is TRBV7-9, the J gene TRBJ2-5; the match to TRBD1 covers 7 bases. CDR1 is SEHNR, CDR2 FQNEAQ, per germline (reference sequence). The CDR3 totals 13 residues. V was pared by 3 bases and J by 3 bases, with 1 base of the junction left unmatched.

As regards this clone: One end of the junction does not line up with germline, which may come from a read error. V is TRBV27 and J is TRBJ1-2, with D maybe TRBD1 (5 bases). CDR1 and CDR2 from the germline V gene are MNHEY and SMNVEV (reference sequence). CDR3 length equals 15 residues. The CDR3 sequence is CASSLSDTAPSGYTF. CDR3 nucleotides: TGTGCCAGCAGTCTATCGGACACTGCGCCCTCTGGCTACACCTTC.

This clone has just one count. This chain uses TRBV16 with TRBJ2-7; D gene uncertain. Germline CDR1 KGHSY, CDR2 FQNENV. V lost 2 bases and J lost 6, with 11 bases in between. The CDR3 has 13 amino acids. The CDR3 loop reads CASSQQSRSEQYF. The CDR3 DNA follows: TGTGCCAGCAGCCAACAATCACGGTCCGAGCAGTACTTC.

The V call is TRBV12-3 or TRBV12-4, the J call TRBJ1-2; 10 bases fit TRBD1. V shed 3 bases and J 10 bases; nucleotides not matched to a gene: 5. CDR3 length: 13 amino acids. The CDR3 here is CASSLGQGRAYTF. The CDR3 DNA is TGTGCCAGCAGTTTGGGACAGGGGAGGGCCTACACCTTC.

V and J are TRBV3-1 (or the pseudogene TRBV3-2) and TRBJ1-4, with D possibly TRBD1 on 5 matching bases. Trimming stripped 3 bases from V and 8 bases from J, with 10 bases between. The CDR3 loop spans 13 amino acids. CDR1 LGHDT and CDR2 YNNKEL come from the germline V gene (reference sequence). The CDR3 sequence is CASSHRVGEKLFF. As DNA, the CDR3 is TGTGCCAGCAGCCACAGGGTTGGCGAAAAACTGTTTTTT.

The CDR3 coding sequence is TGTGCCTGGAGCCCAATCCGACAGGAAGAGACCCAGTACTTC. As protein: CAWSPIRQEETQYF. V gene TRBV30 combines with J gene TRBJ2-5; D might be TRBD1 (6 bases). Germline V CDR1 and CDR2: GTSNPN, SVGIG (reference sequence). The CDR3 has 14 residues. V lost 3 bases, J lost 3 bases, and 14 bases lay in between.

The V call is TRBV12-5, the J call TRBJ1-5; 9 bases line up with TRBD1. Losses at the gene ends were 1 base for V and 1 base for J; bases not matched to a gene: 5. Germline V gene data show CDR1 as LGHNT and CDR2 as FRNRAP. The CDR3 contains 17 residues. CDR3 DNA: TGTGCTAGTGGTTTGGGTACAGGGGGCGCGAGCAATCAGCCCCAGCATTTT. Translating gives CASGLGTGGASNQPQHF.

This clone was detected once. The CDR3 DNA reads TGTGCCAGCAGAATAAGCGGGAGGGGCGCCTACAATGAGCAGTTCTTC. Amino acid sequence: CASRISGRGAYNEQFF. The V and J genes are TRBV7-9 and TRBJ2-1, with 10 bases identical to TRBD2. Unmatched junction bases numbered 7, after V lost 6 bases and J lost 2 bases. The CDR3 extends over 16 amino acids. CDR1 and CDR2 (germline): SEHNR, FQNEAQ (reference sequence).

V usage is TRBV6-1 and J usage is TRBJ1-4; TRBD1 agrees at 8 bases. The CDR3 covers 16 residues. Trimming removed 3 bases from V and 7 bases from J; junction bases left unmatched: 10. Germline V gene sequence: CDR1 MNHNS, CDR2 SASEGT. The CDR3 bases are TGTGCCAGCAGTGAGTTCTCGGACAGGGTTAGTGAAAAACTGTTTTTT. Its translation is CASSEFSDRVSEKLFF.

The V call is TRBV2, the J call TRBJ2-4; 10 bases align to TRBD2. The length of the CDR3 is 16 residues. Germline CDR1 is SNHLY and CDR2 is FYNNEI. V gave up 8 bases and J gave up 6 bases; unmatched junction bases: 13. Here the CDR3 DNA reads TGTGCCAGCGGAGGGGGGACTAGCGCGGTAGGAAACATTCAGTACTTC. Residues: CASGGGTSAVGNIQYF.

The chain has TRBV2 and TRBJ1-4, with D unresolved. The germline V gene encodes CDR1 SNHLY and CDR2 FYNNEI. V was shortened by 6 bases and J by 4 bases, with 12 bases between the two germline ends. This CDR3 is 14 amino acids long. CDR3 nucleotides: TGTGCCAGCAGGGGCTCGGGGAATAATGAAAAACTGTTTTTT. Translated, it gives CASRGSGNNEKLFF. The full variable domain, with the rest looked up from reference TRBV2 and TRBJ1-4, is EPEVTQTPSHQVTQMGQEVILRCVPISNHLYFYWYRQILGQKVEFLVSFYNNEISEKSEIFDDQFSVERPDGSNFTLKIRSTKLEDSAMYFCASRGSGNNEKLFFGSGTQLSVL.

The genes are TRBV5-4 and TRBJ2-1; 10 positions match TRBD1. CDR1 and CDR2 (germline): SGHNT, YYREEE (reference sequence). Germline trimming cut 0 bases from V and 10 bases from J; bases unmatched to any gene: 13. The CDR3 has 17 amino acids. The CDR3 DNA follows: TGTGCCAGCAGCTTGGTACCGGGGACAGGGGTTTCTGGGGAGCAGTTCTTC. The encoded protein is CASSLVPGTGVSGEQFF.

The chain couples TRBV5-1 to TRBJ2-1; possibly TRBD2 for D (5 bases). This CDR3 spans 15 amino acids. Germline CDR1 is SGHRS and CDR2 is YFSETQ. V was pared by 0 bases and J by 2 bases, with 9 bases between. In nucleotides, the CDR3 is TGCGCCAGCAGCTTGGGAGCGGCCCCCTACAATGAGCAGTTCTTC. This gives the protein CASSLGAAPYNEQFF.

The J gene is TRBJ2-7, the V gene TRBV5-6, with TRBD1 identical over 8 bases. The J segment lost 5 bases and the V segment lost 3 bases, leaving 7 bases of the junction unmatched. CDR1 and CDR2 (germline): SGHDT, YYEEEE. This CDR3 has 14 residues. CDR3 residues: CASSYRGIFHEQYF. The CDR3 bases are TGTGCCAGCAGCTACAGGGGGATATTCCACGAGCAGTACTTC.

The gene calls are TRBV7-2 and TRBJ2-1; TRBD2 aligns across 8 bases. Per germline, CDR1 SGHTA and CDR2 FQGNSA. Trimming at V came to 2 bases and at J to 7 bases, leaving 4 bases not matched to a gene. The CDR3 covers 14 residues. DNA for the CDR3: TGTGCCAGCAGCTTACGGGAGGGCCCGAATGAGCAGTTCTTC. Protein sequence: CASSLREGPNEQFF.

The chain recombines TRBV6-5 with TRBJ2-2; D might be TRBD2 (6 bases). The V end lost 7 bases, the J end lost 4 bases, and 16 bases lay between the germline ends. Germline CDR1 MNHEY, CDR2 SVGAGI. The CDR3 has 15 residues. This CDR3 reads CASTFSGGSTGELFF. CDR3 nucleotide sequence: TGTGCCAGCACCTTTAGCGGAGGAAGCACCGGGGAGCTGTTTTTT.

The genes are TRBV30 and TRBJ2-3; no clear D gene. CDR3 length equals 15 residues. Trimming removed 0 bases at V and 2 bases at J, with 12 bases between. Germline assignment: CDR1 GTSNPN and CDR2 SVGIG (reference sequence). The CDR3 nucleotides read TGTGCCTGGAGTGTAAGCGAGACGAACACAGATACGCAGTATTTT. Its translation: CAWSVSETNTDTQYF. Full variable domain (missing parts from reference TRBV30 and TRBJ2-3): SQTIHQWPATLVQPVGSPLSLECTVEGTSNPNLYWYRQAAGRGLQLLFYSVGIGQISSEVPQNLSASRPQDRQFILSSKKLLLSDSGFYLCAWSVSETNTDTQYFGPGTRLTVL.

The gene calls are TRBV27 and TRBJ1-1, with unresolved D. Trimming left V 8 bases short and J 0 bases short, with 10 bases between. The CDR3 loop spans 13 amino acids. The germline V gene has CDR1 MNHEY and CDR2 SMNVEV (reference sequence). The CDR3 nucleotides read TGTGCCAGCCGCCAGAAGATGAACACTGAAGCTTTCTTT. It yields the protein CASRQKMNTEAFF.